This TCR beta chain is from a study of shared clonotypes between healthy human individuals. As regards this clone: Its antigen is still unknown.

Study results and limitations: Sequencing of the sorted subsets was shown by rarefaction to be incomplete despite large depth.

Genomic DNA from each subset was divided evenly over several immunoSEQ plates. TCRdb's table, derived via immunoSEQ multiplex PCR, lists solely in-frame clones and lacks some. This sample has roughly 640,000 clones, with roughly 97% found just once. The CDR3 totals 19 residues. The germline V gene has CDR1 SNHLY and CDR2 FYNNEI. The J segment lost 1 base and the V segment lost 0 bases, leaving 12 bases of the junction unmatched. The receptor was derived from a woman younger than 45 in good health. This rearrangement joins TRBV2 to TRBJ1-2; 9 bases are shared with TRBD1. The specimen sequenced was naive CD4+ T cells sorted from blood. The subset is: CD45RA+ positively selected. The CDR3 is CASSEARRGTGMINYGYTF. CDR3 DNA: TGTGCCAGCAGTGAAGCTCGAAGAGGGACAGGGATGATTAACTATGGCTACACCTTC.